This is a list of T cell receptor beta chains from one sample in a study of CD8 T cells in ankylosing spondylitis. Using its own MiXCR run on the 5' RACE reads, TCRdb lists one record per CDR3 protein. The sample holds 150,000 to 200,000 distinct CDR3 sequences, 15% to 20% seen once. Sequenced input: blood, either unsorted or a sorted T cell fraction (not recorded which). Receptor source: a male donor under 30 with ankylosing spondylitis or in good health (not recorded which). Both conserved end residues are part of each CDR3. A D gene is named only where the DNA matches it firmly. Clone sizes are given selectively: once, few, many, or a class where the clone is expanded.

V gene	clone size	CDR3 length	D gene	J gene	CDR3 protein	CDR3 DNA
TRBV5-1	many	15	-	TRBJ1-5	CASSLYGDSNQPQHF	TGCGCCAGCAGCTTGTATGGGGATAGCAATCAGCCCCAGCATTTT
TRBV12-5	-	15	-	TRBJ1-5	CASGLGQNINQPQHF	TGTGCTAGTGGTTTGGGACAAAACATTAATCAGCCCCAGCATTTT
TRBV7-2	-	13	-	TRBJ2-3	CASSFLEADTQYF	TGTGCCAGCAGCTTCCTAGAGGCAGATACGCAGTATTTT
TRBV19	few	13	-	TRBJ2-7	CASSRDQAYEQYF	TGTGCCAGTAGTCGGGACCAAGCCTACGAGCAGTACTTC
TRBV7-2	many	13	TRBD1	TRBJ1-2	CASSSDRVGGYTF	TGTGCCAGCAGCAGCGACAGGGTGGGAGGCTACACCTTC
TRBV4-3	many	15	TRBD1	TRBJ2-5	CASSQDGTGAETQYF	TGCGCCAGCAGCCAAGATGGGACAGGGGCCGAGACCCAGTACTTC
TRBV3-1	-	16	TRBD2	TRBJ2-5	CASSQLAGGPQETQYF	TGTGCCAGCAGCCAACTAGCGGGAGGGCCTCAAGAGACCCAGTACTTC
TRBV20-1	few	14	-	TRBJ2-1	CSATLGSGYNEQFF	TGCAGTGCTACCTTGGGGAGTGGGTACAATGAGCAGTTCTTC
TRBV10-3	many	16	TRBD2	TRBJ2-3	CAISRTSGTRTDTQYF	TGTGCCATCAGTAGGACTAGCGGGACCCGAACAGATACGCAGTATTTT
TRBV4-2	-	14	-	TRBJ2-2	CASSQEPGTGELFF	TGTGCCAGCAGCCAAGAACCCGGGACCGGGGAGCTGTTTTTT
TRBV4-2	-	16	TRBD2	TRBJ2-3	CASSQRLAGGTDTQYF	TGTGCCAGCAGCCAAAGGCTAGCGGGAGGGACAGATACGCAGTATTTT
TRBV7-6	few	15	-	TRBJ2-5	CASSLVVGQQETQYF	TGTGCCAGCAGCTTAGTTGTCGGTCAGCAAGAGACCCAGTACTTC
TRBV18	-	19	-	TRBJ1-6	CASSPTGGTGSRQNSPLHF	TGTGCCAGCTCACCTACTGGGGGAACAGGGAGTCGACAGAATTCACCCCTCCACTTT
TRBV12-3/TRBV12-4	many	13	-	TRBJ2-7	CASSFAPTYEQYF	TGTGCCAGCAGTTTTGCCCCTACCTACGAGCAGTACTTC
TRBV7-2	many	14	TRBD1	TRBJ2-7	CASSSGQGNYEQYF	TGTGCCAGCAGCTCCGGACAGGGGAACTACGAGCAGTACTTC
TRBV4-2	many	15	TRBD2	TRBJ2-1	CASSQDWLAGGEQFF	TGTGCCAGCAGCCAAGATTGGCTAGCGGGAGGGGAGCAGTTCTTC
TRBV7-9	many	19	-	TRBJ2-1	CASTLPLVEGGPPYNEQFF	TGTGCCAGCACCCTCCCGCTTGTAGAGGGAGGCCCTCCCTACAATGAGCAGTTCTTC
TRBV12-3/TRBV12-4	many	15	TRBD2	TRBJ2-2	CASSPPPGGPGELFF	TGTGCCAGCAGTCCCCCGCCGGGAGGTCCCGGGGAGCTGTTTTTT
TRBV7-2	many	12	-	TRBJ2-7	CASSSDRSWQYF	TGTGCCAGCAGCTCCGACCGTTCTTGGCAGTACTTC
TRBV15	-	14	-	TRBJ1-1	CATSNGRRVTEAFF	TGTGCCACCAGCAATGGAAGACGGGTCACTGAAGCTTTCTTT
TRBV29-1	-	13	-	TRBJ2-5	CSVAATSAETQYF	TGCAGCGTTGCCGCGACTAGTGCCGAGACCCAGTACTTC
TRBV29-1	few	15	-	TRBJ2-1	CSDVGLGSAYNEQFF	TGCAGCGATGTTGGCCTTGGTTCTGCCTACAATGAGCAGTTCTTC
TRBV20-1	-	15	TRBD2	TRBJ2-1	CSASPGLAPNNEQFF	TGCAGTGCTAGTCCGGGACTAGCGCCTAACAATGAGCAGTTCTTC
TRBV11-2	many	13	-	TRBJ1-1	CASSTLRDVQAFF	TGTGCCAGCAGCACTCTTAGGGACGTGCAAGCTTTCTTT
TRBV20-1	many	15	TRBD2	TRBJ2-7	CSALTRGSRTYEQYF	TGCAGTGCTCTTACGCGCGGGAGTAGGACCTACGAGCAGTACTTC
TRBV12-3/TRBV12-4	many	14	TRBD1	TRBJ2-2	CASSFGTGIGELFF	TGTGCCAGCAGTTTTGGGACAGGGATTGGGGAGCTGTTTTTT
TRBV20-1	many	13	TRBD1	TRBJ1-1	CSALDRAGNEAFF	TGCAGTGCTTTAGACAGGGCAGGGAATGAAGCTTTCTTT
TRBV29-1	many	9	-	TRBJ1-2	CSVEHGYTF	TGCAGCGTTGAACATGGCTACACCTTC
TRBV5-6	many	15	TRBD2	TRBJ2-7	CASSFGLAGVNEQYF	TGTGCCAGCAGTTTCGGACTAGCGGGAGTGAACGAGCAGTACTTC
TRBV20-1	-	12	-	TRBJ2-5	CSASGRWETQYF	TGCAGTGCTAGCGGGAGATGGGAGACCCAGTACTTC
TRBV29-1	-	14	-	TRBJ2-1	CSVVRQEPVGEQFF	TGCAGCGTTGTTCGGCAGGAGCCCGTAGGTGAGCAGTTCTTC
TRBV27	many	17	TRBD1	TRBJ2-1	CASSSDRVVVSYNEQFF	TGTGCCAGCAGTTCGGACAGGGTGGTGGTTTCCTACAATGAGCAGTTCTTC
TRBV5-1	many	14	-	TRBJ1-2	CASSPTGNTYGYTF	TGCGCCAGCAGCCCTACAGGGAACACTTATGGCTACACCTTC
TRBV5-5	many	16	TRBD2	TRBJ2-1	CASSLVGGRANNEQFF	TGTGCCAGCAGCTTGGTGGGCGGGAGGGCCAACAATGAGCAGTTCTTC
TRBV30	many	14	TRBD1	TRBJ1-1	CALGKPGTGGLAFF	TGTGCCTTAGGCAAGCCCGGGACAGGGGGCCTAGCTTTCTTT
TRBV5-1	many	14	TRBD1	TRBJ1-4	CASSLRTGNEKLFF	TGCGCCAGCAGCTTGAGGACAGGAAATGAAAAACTGTTTTTT
TRBV20-1	many	16	-	TRBJ2-3	CSARVGTGVGTDTQYF	TGCAGTGCTAGAGTTGGTACGGGAGTGGGGACAGATACGCAGTATTTT
TRBV11-2	many	15	-	TRBJ2-1	CASTTSGTSHDEQFF	TGTGCCAGCACCACCTCCGGGACATCACACGATGAGCAGTTCTTC
TRBV7-6	many	17	TRBD1	TRBJ2-1	CASSLPPGTGLGVEQFF	TGTGCCAGCAGCTTGCCGCCCGGGACAGGGTTAGGGGTTGAGCAGTTCTTC
TRBV18	many	14	-	TRBJ1-1	CASSPEKGRTEAFF	TGTGCCAGCTCACCTGAGAAGGGACGCACTGAAGCTTTCTTT
TRBV6-5	many	16	TRBD2	TRBJ2-1	CASKIGLADSYNEQFF	TGTGCCAGCAAGATCGGACTAGCGGATTCCTACAATGAGCAGTTCTTC
TRBV10-3	many	14	-	TRBJ2-2	CAITMGMNTGELFF	TGTGCCATTACTATGGGAATGAACACCGGGGAGCTGTTTTTT
TRBV30	many	17	TRBD1	TRBJ1-3	CAWSRGDRPSSGNTIYF	TGTGCCTGGAGTAGAGGGGACAGGCCGAGCTCTGGAAACACCATATATTTT
TRBV6-6	many	16	-	TRBJ1-5	CASSYSGQVSNQPQHF	TGTGCCAGCAGTTACTCAGGGCAGGTTAGCAATCAGCCCCAGCATTTT
TRBV6-5	many	14	-	TRBJ2-5	CASSYGVEQETQYF	TGTGCCAGCAGTTACGGCGTAGAGCAAGAGACCCAGTACTTC
TRBV14	few	14	-	TRBJ2-7	CASSQRTVRYEQYF	TGTGCCAGCAGCCAAAGGACAGTCCGCTACGAGCAGTACTTC
TRBV24-1	many	14	-	TRBJ2-2	CATGTPGNTGELFF	TGTGCCACCGGGACTCCAGGCAACACCGGGGAGCTGTTTTTT
TRBV28	many	12	-	TRBJ2-5	CASRDDQETQYF	TGTGCCAGCAGAGACGACCAAGAGACCCAGTACTTC
TRBV29-1	few	12	-	TRBJ2-3	CSVEWGRDTQYF	TGCAGCGTTGAATGGGGGCGAGATACGCAGTATTTT
TRBV6-5	few	15	-	TRBJ1-4	CASSYSGTRNEKLFF	TGTGCCAGCAGTTACTCCGGGACTCGGAACGAAAAACTGTTTTTT